Following are 8 T cell receptor beta chains from one sample sequenced in a study of STAT5B mutations in CD4+ large granular lymphocyte leukemia. Assay: immunoSEQ multiplex PCR; the TCRdb copy retains only in-frame clones and omits some. The sample holds around 150 clones, about three quarters seen once. The sequenced sample was PBMCs. The receptors originated from a man aged 80 or over with CD4+ T-cell large granular lymphocyte leukemia.

The rearrangement links TRBV4-1 to TRBJ2-7, with D perhaps matching TRBD2 (6 bases). Germline V CDR1 and CDR2: MGHRA, YSYEKL. V lost 0 bases and J lost 4, with 10 bases in between. The CDR3 totals 14 residues. As DNA, the CDR3 is TGCGCCAGCAGCCAAGAGGGGGGAAAATACGAGCAGTACTTC. This sequence encodes CASSQEGGKYEQYF.

The CDR3 DNA is TGTGCCAGCGCTGTAATGGACACGAATAACTATGGCTACACCTTC. Protein product: CASAVMDTNNYGYTF. V gene TRBV14 combines with J gene TRBJ1-2; possible D gene TRBD1, 5 bases. Germline V gives CDR1 SGHDN, CDR2 FVKESK. This CDR3 has 15 residues. With 8 bases removed from V and 1 base from J, the gap between germline ends came to 17 bases. Together with reference TRBV14 and TRBJ1-2, the CDR3 gives the full variable domain: EAGVTQFPSHSVIEKGQTVTLRCDPISGHDNLYWYRRVMGKEIKFLLHFVKESKQDESGMPNNRFLAERTGGTYSTLKVQPAELEDSGVYFCASAVMDTNNYGYTFGSGTRLTVV.

This rearrangement joins TRBV6-6 to TRBJ2-5, with D perhaps matching TRBD2 (5 bases). The germline gives CDR1 MNHNY, CDR2 SVGAGI (reference sequence). V was trimmed by 4 bases and J by 5 bases, leaving 14 bases between them. The CDR3 has 14 amino acids. CDR3 coding DNA: TGTGCCAGCAGTTCCGTGACTACGTGGGAGACCCAGTACTTC. Its translation is CASSSVTTWETQYF.

The chain is built from TRBV6-4 and TRBJ2-1; TRBD2 might be the D (5 bases). Germline CDR1 reads MRHNA; CDR2 reads SNTAGT. This CDR3 spans 14 amino acids. Deletions cut 4 bases from V and 8 bases from J, with 15 bases between. The DNA of the CDR3 is TGTGCCAGCAGTGGGGGAGTCTCCGCCGATGAGCAGTTCTTC. As protein: CASSGGVSADEQFF.

J is TRBJ2-5 and V is TRBV5-1; 8 nucleotides line up with TRBD2. The V gene's germline CDR1 is SGHRS and CDR2 YFSETQ. V lost 0 bases and J lost 2; bases outside the gene matches: 6. This CDR3 is built from 16 residues. The CDR3 DNA reads TGCGCCAGCAGCTTGGCCTCTAGCGGGCCTCAAGAGACCCAGTACTTC. Protein product: CASSLASSGPQETQYF.

The genes are TRBV2 and TRBJ2-1, with 7 bases lining up with TRBD2. This CDR3 contains 16 residues. V was clipped by 2 bases and J by 0 bases; unmatched bases: 4. CDR1 is SNHLY, CDR2 FYNNEI, per germline. The CDR3 region has the DNA TGTGCCAGCAGTGAAAGTCTAGCGGACTCCTACAATGAGCAGTTCTTC. Protein: CASSESLADSYNEQFF. Complete variable domain (other parts from reference TRBV2 and TRBJ2-1): EPEVTQTPSHQVTQMGQEVILRCVPISNHLYFYWYRQILGQKVEFLVSFYNNEISEKSEIFDDQFSVERPDGSNFTLKIRSTKLEDSAMYFCASSESLADSYNEQFFGPGTRLTVL.

This chain joins TRBV5-1 and TRBJ2-5, with D perhaps TRBD2 (5 bases). The CDR3 length is 15 residues. Germline values: CDR1 SGHRS, CDR2 YFSETQ. V lost 3 bases, J lost 2 bases, and 14 bases lay in between. CDR3 loop: CASSSTGKKQETQYF. As DNA, the CDR3 is TGCGCCAGCAGCTCGACGGGGAAGAAACAAGAGACCCAGTACTTC. Full variable domain (rest looked up from reference TRBV5-1 and TRBJ2-5): KAGVTQTPRYLIKTRGQQVTLSCSPISGHRSVSWYQQTPGQGLQFLFEYFSETQRNKGNFPGRFSGRQFSNSRSEMNVSTLELGDSALYLCASSSTGKKQETQYFGPGTRLLVL.

The chain couples TRBV18 to TRBJ1-2; no definite D call. V was pared by 4 bases and J by 5 bases, with 8 bases between. The length of the CDR3 is 12 residues. In germline, CDR1 is KGHSH, CDR2 LQKENI. Here the CDR3 reads CASSLLNYGYTF. The CDR3 DNA reads as TGTGCCAGCTCACTTCTTAATTATGGCTACACCTTC.